This TCR beta chain emerged from a study of Graves' ophthalmopathy and Graves' hyperthyroidism. RNA transcripts were the source from which TCR beta CDR3 regions were amplified. First-round RT-PCR relied on HTBI primers, and a second-round multiplex PCR came next. MiXCR, run by TCRdb on the multiplex PCR reads, gives a single entry per CDR3 protein. The sample lists around 340,000 distinct CDR3 sequences; roughly a sixth were seen once. The table lists this clonotype with many counts. V lost 7 bases to trimming and J lost 4 bases, with 14 bases between them. There are 14 residues in the CDR3. Germline CDR1 and CDR2: MNHNS and SASEGT.

What was sequenced was peripheral blood. This receptor was identified in an adult man with Graves' ophthalmopathy. V gene TRBV6-1 combines with J gene TRBJ1-3; D remains ambiguous. CDR3 region: CASTPVVGGNTIYF. The CDR3 DNA follows: TGTGCCAGCACCCCGGTGGTTGGAGGAAACACCATATATTTT.